This TCR beta chain was recorded in a study of T cell responses to AZD1222 COVID-19 vaccine (dated by TCRdb to the early 2020s). Some background on the complete study: AZD1222 recipients given second doses at about 4 weeks or at about 12 weeks were pooled, since spike-specific TCR depth and breadth were not found to differ between the two schedules. Trial participants were enrolled into age subgroups of 18-55, 56-69 and 70-plus years, which contained about 150, 28 and 57 TCR-sequenced participants, respectively. TCR sequencing covered more than 230 trial participants: 207 given two doses of AZD1222 and 26 given two doses of MenACWY control vaccine. The paper as a whole reports these results and caveats: Spike-specific TCR breadth and depth rose significantly after two AZD1222 doses compared with day 0 and with MenACWY recipients. Participants were mostly white British, with more females than males. The authors suggested clonal diversity may have been underestimated. The vaccine-associated CD4 TCRs covered the entire spike protein, and the dominant responses fell in regions 160-218 and 743-854. Conclusions about previously exposed vaccinees were limited because only six AZD1222 recipients were SARS-CoV-2 seropositive at baseline. The 56-69-year group was small, and its depth increase did not reach significance, likely because of low power. No day 14 peak-response samples were available, so repertoires were characterized only after the peak T cell response. Reportedly, close to half of the unique spike-specific TCRs recognized epitopes lying outside the regions that are mutated in the B.1.351 and B.1.1.7 variants.

The CDR3 regions of human TCRbeta chains were subjected to immunosequencing. From the authors' description of their analysis: Repertoire TCRs were matched against a reference library of SARS-CoV-2-specific TCRs generated with the MIRA antigen-specificity platform. Breadth was defined as the fraction of unique TCRs that were SARS-CoV-2-associated, and depth was defined as the fraction of total T cells that were SARS-CoV-2-associated. Using the MIRA data, each spike-specific TCR was assigned both to the spike region to which the TCR was reactive and to a CD4 or CD8 class. Log10-transformed breadth and depth values were compared by one-way ANOVA with Sidak's multiple comparisons tests. TCRdb retrieved this table from immuneACCESS and kept in-frame rearrangements only. Not all clones are present; in checked studies, unresolved V genes account for under half, and no reason is known for the remainder. The V and J calls and clone size are taken from that table; D and trimming were inferred from the DNA. In all, the sample holds some 150,000 clones, and under 95% of those were seen once. The ten largest clones represent about 1.9% of the sample.

The label giving this sample's time point can be read as: baseline before first vaccination. Samples from vaccinated people were obtained from the UK trials COV001 and COV002, which included a single-blind randomized controlled phase 2/3 trial of AZD1222 (ChAdOx1 nCoV-19) in healthy adults. Trial participant PBMC samples were collected at day 0 and day 28 after the second dose for TCRbeta chain sequencing. From the germline V gene, CDR1 is KGHDR and CDR2 is SFDVKD. The CDR3 holds 15 amino acids from the cysteine to the phenylalanine. Just the 45-base CDR3 DNA is kept, in frame starting at base 1. Trimming at the junction amounts to 4 bases on V and 2 bases on J, and the germline ends lie 13 bases apart. Note on this clone: The antigen this receptor binds is unknown. No base-level quality is on record; no much larger clone is a single base apart.

This TCR was sampled from an adult in good health. The V and J segments used are TRBV24-1 and TRBJ1-1; TRBD1 is a possible D gene, resting on 5 matching bases. Source: peripheral blood, taken on day 0 of AZD1222 vaccination. CDR3 loop: CATSDPGRGNTEAFF. The DNA reads as follows: TGTGCCACCAGTGACCCCGGGAGGGGAAACACTGAAGCTTTCTTT.